This T cell receptor (beta chain) stems from a study of control samples from healthy donors and cancer patients. The repertoire was sequenced with immunoSEQ multiplex PCR; TCRdb's copy has only in-frame clones and lacks some. The sample has about 130,000 clones; less than 95% are singletons. V lost 2 bases to trimming and J lost 3 bases; unmatched junction nucleotides: 7. CDR1 SQVTM and CDR2 ANQGSEA come from the germline V gene. The CDR3 spans 14 residues. Sequenced input: blood. This rearrangement joins TRBV29-1 to TRBJ2-7; the match to TRBD1 covers 7 bases. This sequence originates from a man in his late teens or twenties in good health. CDR3 in DNA: TGCAGCGTTGAATTCCCGGGACAGAACTACGAGCAGTACTTC. It specifies CSVEFPGQNYEQYF.